This TCR beta chain was obtained from a study of beta chain features in type 1 diabetes. The study, taken as a whole, reports: Among all four CD4+ subsets, Type 1 diabetes patients had TCRB CDR3s that were moderately but significantly shorter.

Blood was collected once per donor into heparin, averaging approximately 0.11 L. The table lists this clone with a few counts. Its antigen is not known. The whole isolated RNA underwent reverse transcription, so sequencing captured expressed TCRB transcripts. Assay: immunoSEQ multiplex PCR; the TCRdb copy retains only in-frame clones and omits some. The table shows 150,000 to 200,000 clones, with about 8.3% occurring only once. The sample consisted of central memory CD4+ T cells from blood. The TCR comes from a woman aged 18-29 years with type 1 diabetes.

The CDR3 sequence: CASSLVWTSGDEQYF. CDR3 sequence (DNA): TGCGCCAGCAGCTTGGTGTGGACTAGCGGCGACGAGCAGTACTTC. The chain employs TRBV5-1 and TRBJ2-7; 10 bases line up with TRBD2. The germline V gene encodes CDR1 SGHRS and CDR2 YFSETQ. The junction had 5 bases not matched to a gene; V was cut back by 0 bases and J by 5 bases. The CDR3 has 15 amino acids.